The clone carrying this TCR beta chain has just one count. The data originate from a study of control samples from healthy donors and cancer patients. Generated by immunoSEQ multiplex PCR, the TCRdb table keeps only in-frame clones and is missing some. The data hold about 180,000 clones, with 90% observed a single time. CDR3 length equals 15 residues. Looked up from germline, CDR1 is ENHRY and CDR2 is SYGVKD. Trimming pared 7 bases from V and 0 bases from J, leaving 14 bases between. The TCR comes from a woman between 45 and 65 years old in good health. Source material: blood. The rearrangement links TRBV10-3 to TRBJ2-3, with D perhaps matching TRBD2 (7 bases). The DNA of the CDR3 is TGTGCCATCATGACCGGGGGGCTCAGCACAGATACGCAGTATTTT. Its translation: CAIMTGGLSTDTQYF.